This T cell receptor (beta chain) was recorded in a study of CD8 T cells in Susac syndrome. General observations from the study: By the study's own acknowledgment, its TCR sequencing and HLA analysis included relatively few individuals.

This clonotype was seen only a few times. Its target is unknown. Purification of the CD8+ and CD4+ T cells relied on negative isolation, and TEMRA cells underwent FACS enrichment. The RNA, about 0.5 to 1 ug, was put through reverse transcription using random hexamers. TCRdb reprocessed the immunoSEQ multiplex PCR reads with MiXCR, giving one entry per CDR3 protein. The sample includes fewer than 350,000 distinct CDR3 sequences, roughly 90% of them seen just once. The trim removed 0 bases at V and 2 bases at J, leaving 0 bases unmatched. This CDR3 region has 15 residues. Sequenced input: CD8+ T cells from PBMCs. The origin of this receptor is a human donor with multiple sclerosis. This rearrangement joins TRBV12-3 or TRBV12-4 to TRBJ2-7; 11 bases are a match to TRBD2. In nucleotides, the CDR3 is TGTGCCAGCAGTTTAGCTAGCGGGGGGGCCTACGAGCAGTACTTC. This encodes CASSLASGGAYEQYF.